These T cell receptor beta chains were read from a single sample in a study of cytomegalovirus exposure and HLA in healthy donors. The method was immunoSEQ multiplex PCR; TCRdb's version includes in-frame clones alone and lacks a portion of them. Here the sample spans approximately 170,000 clones, around 76% being singletons. The sample taken for sequencing was PBMCs. The receptor set was obtained from a man aged 35 to 55 in good health and CMV-seronegative. CDR3s include the opening cysteine and the closing phenylalanine or tryptophan. Fields, in order: V gene, J gene, D gene, CDR3 protein. D genes are given only for firm matches.

>TRBV27|TRBJ1-3|.
CASSVTGDRRNTIYF
>TRBV7-2|TRBJ2-3|TRBD2
CASSMTSGRGDTQYF
>TRBV19|TRBJ2-1|.
CASRNSFSSYNEQFF
>TRBV6-1|TRBJ2-5|.
CASTHLWGRAETQYF
>TRBV25-1|TRBJ2-3|TRBD2
CASSEGRGTRYTDTQYF
>TRBV7-8|TRBJ1-5|.
CASSLEDYPQHF
>TRBV29-1|TRBJ2-1|.
CSVEDASSYNEQFF
>TRBV5-3|TRBJ1-1|TRBD1
CARSLTGGTTEAFF
>TRBV7-3|TRBJ2-2|TRBD2
CASSMGLAGANTGELFF
>TRBV2|TRBJ2-1|.
CASREGERVNEQFF
>TRBV12-5|TRBJ2-3|.
CASAPGGTDTQYF
>TRBV7-3|TRBJ2-2|TRBD1
CASSTTGGETGELFF
>TRBV6-5|TRBJ1-1|.
CASSLGGAPVNTEAFF
>TRBV6-6|TRBJ2-1|TRBD2
CASSKRTSTAYNEQFF
>TRBV18|TRBJ2-1|.
CASSLAGIYNEQFF
>TRBV7-9|TRBJ2-1|TRBD1
CSSSPGTGGKNEQFF
>TRBV5-5|TRBJ2-5|TRBD1
CASSLALGQGWETQYF
>TRBV7-3|TRBJ2-5|TRBD1
CASSKTGITQETQYF
>TRBV9|TRBJ2-4|.
CASSVGDSFQDSQYF
>TRBV7-2|TRBJ2-1|.
CASSLRGNNEQFF
>TRBV18|TRBJ2-1|.
CASSPSGAFGNEQFF
>TRBV6-1|TRBJ2-3|.
CASSERGGGATDTQYF
>TRBV5-1|TRBJ2-7|.
CASSLGAVGRTQSSYEQYF
>TRBV6-5|TRBJ1-1|.
CASSYLQGETEAFF
>TRBV28|TRBJ1-4|.
CASSLSGANEKLFF
>TRBV18|TRBJ1-4|TRBD1
CASSNLDRAKANEKLFF
>TRBV7-2|TRBJ1-6|.
CASSLVHKNSPLHF